This TCR beta chain stems from a study of blood T cells in healthy people across ages. This clonotype was observed a handful of times. Primed by a sample-barcoded 5' primer and a J-beta primer mix, a second PCR proceeded for 7 to 11 cycles. TCRdb re-called the 5' RACE reads through MiXCR, storing one row per CDR3 protein. Of hundreds of thousands of distinct CDR3 sequences in the sample, 25% to 30% were seen once. The CDR3 is 15 residues long. The V and J ends lost 4 bases and 2 bases, in that order; junction bases with no gene match: 5. Germline V gene lookup returns CDR1 SGHTA and CDR2 FQGTGA. The data were also submitted as part of a second study, on T cells of mothers and their children. That investigation notes: The second PCR's M1S primer added sample barcodes and 2-4 random nucleotides. Related mother-child pairs shared marginally more repertoire than unrelated pairs, though not significantly.

The chain has TRBV7-3 and TRBJ2-7, with 10 bases that match TRBD2. The sequence was obtained from a boy younger than 18 in good health. The sequenced sample consisted of blood. The CDR3 nucleotides read TGTGCCAGCAGCTCCCTAGCGGGGGCCGCCTACGAGCAGTACTTC. It codes for CASSSLAGAAYEQYF.